A selection of T cell receptor beta chains follows, all from one sample in a study of T cells in Graves' hyperthyroidism and ophthalmopathy. TCRdb re-derived calls from the multiplex PCR reads in MiXCR, one entry per CDR3 protein. The sample records nearly 600,000 distinct CDR3 sequences, around 14% being singletons. Sequencing used blood. The source is a woman aged 25 to 39 with Graves' hyperthyroidism that later progressed to Graves' ophthalmopathy. The CDR3 runs from the conserved cysteine through the conserved F or W. For some rows the clone size is stated as once, few or many, or as a class when expanded; others skip it.

CDR3aa | v_gene | abundance | j_gene
CASSLDITPTYGYTF | TRBV7-9 | few | TRBJ1-2
CASSLRLAPDTQYF | TRBV5-1 | many | TRBJ2-3
CASSQDLAASYGYTF | TRBV4-3 | - | TRBJ1-2
CATSDLGGTVNNEQFF | TRBV24-1 | many | TRBJ2-1
CSARGGRYNEQFF | TRBV20-1 | few | TRBJ2-1
CASTAGADYEQFF | TRBV11-3 | many | TRBJ2-1
CASGSTGLGTSNEKLFF | TRBV28 | - | TRBJ1-4
CASSREGQFWASYEQYF | TRBV3-1 | many | TRBJ2-7
CASSLPPGALNEQFF | TRBV7-2 | - | TRBJ2-1
CASTVGSIYGYTF | TRBV28 | few | TRBJ1-2
CASSLSRGSNTGELFF | TRBV6-2/TRBV6-3 | few | TRBJ2-2
CASSYHSKSNQPQHF | TRBV6-2/TRBV6-3 | few | TRBJ1-5
CASSSKPGHPTEAFF | TRBV7-3 | - | TRBJ1-1
CASSSSVWPFF | TRBV2 | few | TRBJ2-1
CASSQGVRTGELFF | TRBV7-3 | - | TRBJ2-2
CASSFRDGYTF | TRBV6-1 | many | TRBJ1-2
CASSLDVRAAGYTF | TRBV11-3 | many | TRBJ1-2
CASSLVGGQIPYEQYF | TRBV27 | many | TRBJ2-7
CASRPGTSGNSPLHF | TRBV27 | many | TRBJ1-6
CASSYPRGSPQETQYF | TRBV6-5 | - | TRBJ2-5
CASSLGPLDRGDGEQFF | TRBV5-5 | - | TRBJ2-1
CASSPNGQPQHF | TRBV6-1 | many | TRBJ1-5
CASSHTTTVLLSSGANVLTF | TRBV4-1 | - | TRBJ2-6
CSVAQYGYTF | TRBV29-1 | many | TRBJ1-2
CASSSLTGGNEKLFF | TRBV27 | many | TRBJ1-4
CAWSTQVTEAFF | TRBV30 | many | TRBJ1-1
CASSIRDPIVFEQFF | TRBV19 | few | TRBJ2-1
CASSSNPGTEAFF | TRBV7-9 | many | TRBJ1-1
CASYQRTAGANVLTF | TRBV28 | many | TRBJ2-6
CSAGPPAGAGNNEQFF | TRBV20-1 | many | TRBJ2-1
CASSQTAGGSYEQYF | TRBV11-2 | many | TRBJ2-7
CASGRPYEQYF | TRBV6-1 | - | TRBJ2-7
CSASTGTGGYGYTF | TRBV20-1 | few | TRBJ1-2
CASRAQQNTEAFF | TRBV12-3/TRBV12-4 | many | TRBJ1-1
CASSQPGQRYEQYF | TRBV4-1 | few | TRBJ2-7
CASSELSGSYEQFF | TRBV5-1 | - | TRBJ2-1
CAWSVGTGGETQYF | TRBV30 | many | TRBJ2-5
CASSVGADGTSVYNEQFF | TRBV9 | - | TRBJ2-1
CASRKTGGAGQPQHF | TRBV6-2/TRBV6-3 | - | TRBJ1-5
CASSSTLAASTDTQYF | TRBV6-6 | - | TRBJ2-3
CAWSSNTDTQYF | TRBV30 | many | TRBJ2-3
CASSERAGGLADTQYF | TRBV2 | - | TRBJ2-3
CASSLHGTTRQETQYF | TRBV11-2 | - | TRBJ2-5
CASSPGLAVESSYEQYF | TRBV7-2 | - | TRBJ2-7
CSVEVASPGTGGKNIQYF | TRBV29-1 | many | TRBJ2-4
CVSSPQGATEAFF | TRBV18 | - | TRBJ1-1
CASSSHSGANVLTF | TRBV28 | few | TRBJ2-6
CASRGRLGRETQYF | TRBV3-1 | many | TRBJ2-5
CASRTTGESYGYTF | TRBV12-3/TRBV12-4 | many | TRBJ1-2
CASSPSGGVYTEAFF | TRBV12-3/TRBV12-4 | - | TRBJ1-1
CASSDGLAGGPKNIQYF | TRBV2 | many | TRBJ2-4
CASSRALQGIYEQYF | TRBV27 | many | TRBJ2-7
CASSPANRARDEQYF | TRBV5-1 | few | TRBJ2-7